This T cell receptor beta chain was recorded in a study of blood T cell repertoires in COVID-19. The wider study: In each case, the material was cDNA or gDNA derived from T cells, B-cell-depleted T cells, or PBMCs.

The CDR3 length is 14 residues. Trimming took off 1 base at V and 0 bases at J, with 6 bases between the two ends. Germline CDR1 reads MNHEY; CDR2 reads SMNVEV (reference sequence). Repertoires were generated with immunoSEQ multiplex PCR, while TCRdb's copy carries only in-frame clones and drops some. Altogether some 240,000 clones are present, roughly 81% being singletons, with the ten largest covering roughly 8%. The sequencing input was peripheral blood. The sequence derives from a woman of 80 years or more with COVID-19, enrolled during active disease. This rearrangement joins TRBV27 to TRBJ1-2; no clear D gene. CDR3 nucleotides: TGTGCCAGCAGTTTATTGTCCTCTAACTATGGCTACACCTTC. Translating it yields CASSLLSSNYGYTF.